This T cell receptor (beta chain) appears in the sequencing data of a study of identical twins. The CDR3 spans 17 residues. V lost 3 bases, J lost 2 bases, and 5 bases stayed unmatched. Germline V gene lookup returns CDR1 MGHDK and CDR2 SYGVNS. The table lists this clonotype with a few counts. Unique molecular identifiers were present on the cDNA, and a universal primer site came from template switching. One entry per CDR3 protein, called by TCRdb with MiXCR from the 5' RACE reads. The table has hundreds of thousands of distinct CDR3 sequences, approximately 22% seen once; the top ten hold roughly 4%. In addition, the sample was reused for a study of T cells expressing NK-cell markers.

The chain carries TRBV25-1 and TRBJ2-1; 12 nucleotides align to TRBD2. Sample: PBMCs. The source is a woman between 18 and 29 years old in good health. CDR3 nucleotides: TGTGCCAGCAGTGATTCTACTAGCGGGGGGACCTACAATGAGCAGTTCTTC. Translation gives CASSDSTSGGTYNEQFF. The full variable domain, rest sourced from reference TRBV25-1 and TRBJ2-1, is EADIYQTPRYLVIGTGKKITLECSQTMGHDKMYWYQQDPGMELHLIHYSYGVNSTEKGDLSSESTVSRIRTEHFPLTLESARPSHTSQYLCASSDSTSGGTYNEQFFGPGTRLTVL.